Each of the 31 T cell receptor beta chains below was sequenced from the same sample in a study of CD8 T cells in ankylosing spondylitis. From the 5' RACE reads, TCRdb called clonotypes with MiXCR, one entry per CDR3 protein. The repertoire has around 490,000 distinct CDR3 sequences, approximately 5.3% of them found once; the top ten carry under 4.5%. Study results and limitations: In ankylosing spondylitis blood, a motif of roughly 8 highly homologous TCR beta variants appeared characteristic.

Their antigens are not known. The source material was blood, either unsorted or a sorted T cell fraction (not recorded which). The receptors come from a male donor with ankylosing spondylitis.

Many counts were recorded for this clonotype. The rearrangement uses TRBV20-1 and TRBJ2-5; no clear D. The germline V gene has CDR1 DFQATT and CDR2 SNEGSKA (reference sequence). The CDR3 totals 11 residues. Trimming took off 7 bases at V and 4 bases at J, with 10 bases between the two ends. This CDR3 reads CSEVGLETQYF. Here the CDR3 DNA reads TGCAGTGAAGTAGGGTTAGAGACCCAGTACTTC.

This clonotype has ten or more counts. The genes are TRBV5-1 and TRBJ1-5; D gene unclear. The CDR3 has 13 amino acids. The germline V and J ends were trimmed by 0 bases and 7 bases, with 8 bases remaining between them. Per the germline V gene, CDR1 is SGHRS and CDR2 is YFSETQ. CDR3: CASSLGKHQPQHF. The CDR3 DNA reads as TGCGCCAGCAGCTTGGGAAAACACCAGCCCCAGCATTTT.

This clonotype was detected many times. The chain carries TRBV4-3 and TRBJ1-6; D is ambiguous. CDR3 length: 20 amino acids. Trimming removed 1 base at V and 0 bases at J, with 19 bases between. Germline V gene data show CDR1 as LGHNA and CDR2 as YSLEER. The CDR3 loop reads CASSQASGSLVDSYNSPLHF. CDR3 nucleotides: TGCGCCAGCAGCCAAGCCTCAGGAAGCCTGGTTGACTCCTATAATTCACCCCTCCACTTT.

There are many counts of this clonotype. The chain carries TRBV6-1 and TRBJ2-3; unclear D gene. V was shortened by 2 bases and J by 1 base, with 10 bases between the two germline ends. Germline CDR1 MNHNS, CDR2 SASEGT. The CDR3 totals 15 residues. The CDR3 DNA reads as TGTGCCAGCAGTGAAACGGACCCCCGCACAGATACGCAGTATTTT. Translation: CASSETDPRTDTQYF.

This clonotype was seen many times. The chain recombines TRBV28 with TRBJ2-7; possible D gene TRBD2, 5 bases. V was trimmed by 5 bases and J by 4 bases, leaving 12 bases between them. CDR3 length: 13 residues. The V gene's germline CDR1 is MDHEN and CDR2 SYDVKM. In DNA, the CDR3 is TGTGCCAGCAGTGGCGGGTCACCGTACGAGCAGTACTTC. This encodes CASSGGSPYEQYF.

This clonotype was observed many times. CDR3 sequence reads: CASSLAVAGGPGELFF. The CDR3 DNA is TGTGCCAGCAGCTTGGCCGTAGCGGGGGGGCCCGGGGAGCTGTTTTTT. This chain joins TRBV5-4 and TRBJ2-2, with 11 bases that match TRBD2. The germline gives CDR1 SGHNT, CDR2 YYREEE (reference sequence). V shed 0 bases and J 6 bases; nucleotides not matched to a gene: 4. The CDR3 has 16 amino acids.

Many counts were recorded for this clonotype. V gene TRBV15 combines with J gene TRBJ2-2, with D unresolved. CDR3 length: 15 amino acids. V lost 5 bases, J lost 8 bases, and 18 bases lay in between. CDR1 is LNHNV, CDR2 YYDKDF, per germline (reference sequence). The CDR3 sequence: CATSPPQQDQGELFF. The CDR3 DNA reads as TGTGCCACCAGCCCCCCGCAGCAGGACCAGGGGGAGCTGTTTTTT.

There are many counts of this clonotype. The gene calls are TRBV10-3 and TRBJ1-2; D unclear. Germline loops: CDR1 ENHRY, CDR2 SYGVKD. This CDR3 is 12 amino acids long. V lost 2 bases, J lost 7 bases, and 8 bases lay in between. In nucleotides, the CDR3 is TGTGCCATCAGTGAGCATGAGGTTGGCTACACCTTC. It specifies CAISEHEVGYTF.

This clonotype was observed many times. J is TRBJ1-1 and V is TRBV20-1; tentatively, D is TRBD1 (5 bases). Germline loops: CDR1 DFQATT, CDR2 SNEGSKA (reference sequence). With 5 bases removed from V and 11 bases from J, the gap between germline ends came to 18 bases. The length of the CDR3 is 12 residues. CDR3 loop: CSAGTRAVPAFF. Written as DNA, the CDR3 is TGCAGTGCTGGGACCCGGGCGGTCCCGGCTTTCTTT.

As regards this clonotype: It may be a read error: a sequence one base away is much more abundant. Here the CDR3 omits its conserved ending phenylalanine or tryptophan, so a read error is the likely source. The V gene is TRBV6-1, the J gene TRBJ1-2; 7 positions agree with TRBD1. This CDR3 is built from 14 residues. The ends lost 5 bases at V and 6 bases at J; junction bases unmatched: 9. Germline V gene sequence: CDR1 MNHNS, CDR2 SASEGT. CDR3 coding DNA: TGTGCCAGCAGTCCAGGGGGTGCAGGGGATGGCTACACCTTA. Amino acids: CASSPGGAGDGYTL.

Many counts were recorded for this clonotype. The chain links TRBV7-2 to TRBJ2-3; D unclear. The CDR3 spans 15 residues. V was clipped by 2 bases and J by 1 base, with 10 bases between them. CDR1 and CDR2 (germline): SGHTA, FQGNSA. This chain's CDR3 is CASSLQWGGTDTQYF. Here the CDR3 DNA reads TGTGCCAGCAGCTTACAGTGGGGTGGCACAGATACGCAGTATTTT.

This clonotype was picked up many times. The CDR3 nucleotides read TGTGCCAGCACCACAACAGGGTACCAGCCCCAGCATTTT. Translation: CASTTTGYQPQHF. The rearrangement joins TRBV28 to TRBJ1-5, with D tentatively TRBD1 (6 bases). Per the germline V gene, CDR1 is MDHEN and CDR2 is SYDVKM. With 7 bases removed from V and 7 bases from J, the gap between germline ends came to 14 bases. This CDR3 is built from 13 residues. The full variable domain, with the rest looked up from reference TRBV28 and TRBJ1-5, is DVKVTQSSRYLVKRTGEKVFLECVQDMDHENMFWYRQDPGLGLRLIYFSYDVKMKEKGDIPEGYSVSREKKERFSLILESASTNQTSMYLCASTTTGYQPQHFGDGTRLSIL.

There are many counts of this clonotype. The chain couples TRBV12-3 or TRBV12-4 to TRBJ2-7, with 10 nucleotides matching TRBD2. The V segment lost 6 bases and the J segment 6 bases; nucleotides outside the gene matches: 11. The CDR3 consists of 15 residues. Here the CDR3 DNA reads TGTGCCAGCAGCCCCCGTGTAGCGGGAGGTGTCGAGCAGTACTTC. Amino acid sequence: CASSPRVAGGVEQYF.

This clonotype was counted ten times or more. V usage is TRBV7-9 and J usage is TRBJ2-2; tentative D call: TRBD2 (5 bases). From germline, CDR1 is SEHNR and CDR2 FQNEAQ (reference sequence). The CDR3 runs 15 residues. Deletions cut 7 bases from V and 2 bases from J, with 14 bases between. The CDR3 region is CASISSRVNTGELFF. The CDR3 bases are TGTGCCAGCATCTCCTCGAGGGTTAACACCGGGGAGCTGTTTTTT. Together with reference TRBV7-9 and TRBJ2-2, the CDR3 gives the full variable domain: DTGVSQNPRHKITKRGQNVTFRCDPISEHNRLYWYRQTLGQGPEFLTYFQNEAQLEKSRLLSDRFSAERPKGSFSTLEIQRTEQGDSAMYLCASISSRVNTGELFFGEGSRLTVL.

The chain couples TRBV5-6 to TRBJ2-3; D not certain. This CDR3 contains 13 residues. Germline V gives CDR1 SGHDT, CDR2 YYEEEE. V was pared by 4 bases and J by 4 bases, with 10 bases between. The CDR3 loop reads CASSPVLADTQYF. The DNA for the CDR3 is TGTGCCAGCAGCCCCGTTCTTGCAGATACGCAGTATTTT.

This clonotype has more than one count but fewer than ten. The chain uses TRBV4-1 and TRBJ1-1; 11 nucleotides line up with TRBD1. Trimming took 5 bases from V and 4 from J; bases not matched to a gene: 12. The CDR3 is made up of 17 amino acids. From germline, CDR1 is MGHRA and CDR2 YSYEKL. CDR3 in DNA: TGCGCCAGCAGCGCCCGGGACAGGGGGTTACGGGGCACTGAAGCTTTCTTT. Translating it yields CASSARDRGLRGTEAFF.

This clonotype was seen ten or more times. The chain carries TRBV13 and TRBJ1-3; D gene unclear. Germline loops: CDR1 PRHDT, CDR2 FYEKMQ (reference sequence). V was cut by 5 bases and J by 4 bases, with 12 bases left in between. CDR3 length: 14 residues. CDR3 nucleotides: TGTGCCAGCAGCCCGAAGACCGGAGGAAACACCATATATTTT. It translates to CASSPKTGGNTIYF.

A single count supports this clonotype. Germline is not matched at one junction end, which may reflect a read error. The rearrangement uses TRBV9 and TRBJ2-1; perhaps TRBD2 as D (5 bases). This CDR3 region has 12 residues. From germline, CDR1 is SGDLS and CDR2 YYNGEE. The DNA of the CDR3 is TGTGCCCGCAGCCTGGGAGTGCAGGAGCAGTTCTTC. It codes for CARSLGVQEQFF.

At least ten counts were recorded for this clonotype. This chain connects TRBV18 to TRBJ2-7; D is unresolved. Trimming left V 3 bases short and J 0 bases short, with 15 bases between. This CDR3 spans 16 amino acids. The germline CDR1 and CDR2 sequences are KGHSH and LQKENI. The CDR3 DNA is TGTGCCAGCTCACCTGGTCGGGCAGACAACTCCTACGAGCAGTACTTC. The encoded protein is CASSPGRADNSYEQYF.

This clonotype has a count of ten or more. CDR3 protein: CASSLSTGGGYTF. The DNA for the CDR3 is TGTGCCAGCAGCCTCTCGACAGGCGGTGGCTACACCTTC. The J gene is TRBJ1-2, the V gene TRBV7-2; a weak D match, TRBD1 (6 bases). V dropped 5 bases and J dropped 7 bases, with 14 bases sitting between them. The germline V gene encodes CDR1 SGHTA and CDR2 FQGNSA. CDR3 size: 13 residues.

This clonotype occurred a few times. For the CDR3, the DNA is TGCAGTGCTAGAGATAGAGGCAGGGGTAGACAGCCCCAGCATTTT. Encoded protein: CSARDRGRGRQPQHF. The chain uses TRBV20-1 and TRBJ1-5, with a tentative D call TRBD1 (6 bases). The CDR3 runs 15 residues. Germline loops: CDR1 DFQATT, CDR2 SNEGSKA (reference sequence). V was trimmed by 0 bases and J by 7 bases, leaving 16 bases between them.

Many counts were recorded for this clonotype. The chain carries TRBV5-1 and TRBJ2-3; D is perhaps TRBD1 (5 bases). This CDR3 is 14 amino acids long. Trimming removed 2 bases from V and 15 bases from J, with 22 bases in between. Looked up from germline, CDR1 is SGHRS and CDR2 is YFSETQ. The CDR3: CASSLGVQSARRYF. CDR3 sequence (DNA): TGCGCCAGCAGCTTAGGGGTACAAAGCGCTAGAAGATATTTT.

This clonotype was counted ten times or more. The gene calls are TRBV20-1 and TRBJ1-2, with 7 bases matching TRBD1. The CDR3 extends over 17 amino acids. J gave up 0 bases and V 5 bases, and 15 bases lay outside the gene matches. Looked up from germline, CDR1 is DFQATT and CDR2 is SNEGSKA (reference sequence). The CDR3 DNA sequence: TGCAGTGCTCCCCGACAGGGCCAGACGACTTCTAACTATGGCTACACCTTC. Protein sequence: CSAPRQGQTTSNYGYTF.

This clonotype was counted ten times or more. J is TRBJ1-2 and V is TRBV7-9; 7 positions match TRBD1. Germline V gene lookup returns CDR1 SEHNR and CDR2 FQNEAQ (reference sequence). The CDR3 runs to 13 residues. Germline trimming cut 5 bases from V and 4 bases from J; bases unmatched to any gene: 4. The CDR3 sequence is CASSLQGSYGYTF. The DNA for the CDR3 is TGTGCCAGCAGCCTACAGGGGTCCTATGGCTACACCTTC.

This clonotype was picked up a small number of times. This chain connects TRBV7-3 to TRBJ2-7, with D possibly matching TRBD1 (6 bases). Germline CDR1 SGHTA, CDR2 FQGTGA. V dropped 5 bases and J dropped 2 bases, with 13 bases sitting between them. The CDR3 is 14 amino acids. The CDR3 sequence: CASSTGSRAYEQYF. DNA for the CDR3: TGTGCCAGCAGCACAGGGTCCCGGGCCTACGAGCAGTACTTC.

As concerns this clonotype: A much larger clone differs by one base, so this may be a read error. The conserved phenylalanine or tryptophan is not found at the CDR3 terminus, so this likely reflects a read error. V and J are TRBV5-1 and TRBJ2-2; TRBD1 aligns across 7 bases. The CDR3 sequence is 16 residues long. The germline V gene encodes CDR1 SGHRS and CDR2 YFSETQ. With 0 bases clipped from V and 6 bases from J, the junction kept 8 bases outside the gene matches. The CDR3 is CASSLAPTGIPGELFL. CDR3 nucleotide sequence: TGCGCCAGCAGCTTGGCCCCGACAGGGATTCCCGGGGAGCTGTTTCTT.

There are many counts of this clonotype. The DNA of the CDR3 is TGTGCCAGCAGCTTTTTCCGGGGGCGCAGATACGAGCAGTACTTC. This sequence encodes CASSFFRGRRYEQYF. V gene TRBV11-2 combines with J gene TRBJ2-7, with D possibly called TRBD1 or TRBD2 (6 bases each). V was pared by 3 bases and J by 4 bases, with 16 bases between. This CDR3 contains 15 residues. Germline CDR1 and CDR2: SGHAT and FQNNGV.

The sample holds many counts of this clonotype. The rearrangement uses TRBV12-3 or TRBV12-4 and TRBJ1-2, with 7 positions matching TRBD1. This CDR3 has 12 amino acids. After removal of 6 bases from V and 8 bases from J, the junction contained 6 bases not matched to a gene. CDR3 coding DNA: TGTGCCAGCAGCAGGGACAGCTGGGGCTACACCTTC. Encoded protein: CASSRDSWGYTF.

On this clonotype itself: This may be a read error, as it is one base from a much larger clone. The genes are TRBV20-1 and TRBJ2-7; either TRBD1 or TRBD2 may supply D (5 bases each). CDR3 length: 12 amino acids. The germline V gene has CDR1 DFQATT and CDR2 SNEGSKA (reference sequence). The CDR3 reads CSAKGPGYVQYF. The DNA for the CDR3 is TGCAGTGCTAAGGGACCCGGCTACGTGCAGTACTTC.

Ten or more counts support this clonotype. The rearrangement joins TRBV7-2 to TRBJ1-2, with D possibly TRBD1 on 5 matching bases. V lost 1 base and J lost 5, with 17 bases in between. The V gene's germline CDR1 is SGHTA and CDR2 FQGNSA. The CDR3 extends over 16 amino acids. In DNA, the CDR3 is TGTGCCAGCAGCTTAGTGGTTAGGCAGGGCAAGTATGGCTACACCTTC. It translates to CASSLVVRQGKYGYTF. Full variable domain (rest looked up from reference TRBV7-2 and TRBJ1-2): GAGVSQSPSNKVTEKGKDVELRCDPISGHTALYWYRQSLGQGLEFLIYFQGNSAPDKSGLPSDRFSAERTGGSVSTLTIQRTQQEDSAVYLCASSLVVRQGKYGYTFGSGTRLTVV.

This clonotype has a count of ten or more. V gene TRBV5-8 combines with J gene TRBJ1-5, with 8 nucleotides matching TRBD1. The CDR3 extends over 15 amino acids. The junction had 8 bases not matched to a gene; V was cut back by 4 bases and J by 5 bases. Germline CDR1 reads SGHTS; CDR2 reads YDEGEE. As DNA, the CDR3 is TGTGCCAGCAGCATTGGACAGGGCTACTATCAGCCCCAGCATTTT. Translated, it gives CASSIGQGYYQPQHF.